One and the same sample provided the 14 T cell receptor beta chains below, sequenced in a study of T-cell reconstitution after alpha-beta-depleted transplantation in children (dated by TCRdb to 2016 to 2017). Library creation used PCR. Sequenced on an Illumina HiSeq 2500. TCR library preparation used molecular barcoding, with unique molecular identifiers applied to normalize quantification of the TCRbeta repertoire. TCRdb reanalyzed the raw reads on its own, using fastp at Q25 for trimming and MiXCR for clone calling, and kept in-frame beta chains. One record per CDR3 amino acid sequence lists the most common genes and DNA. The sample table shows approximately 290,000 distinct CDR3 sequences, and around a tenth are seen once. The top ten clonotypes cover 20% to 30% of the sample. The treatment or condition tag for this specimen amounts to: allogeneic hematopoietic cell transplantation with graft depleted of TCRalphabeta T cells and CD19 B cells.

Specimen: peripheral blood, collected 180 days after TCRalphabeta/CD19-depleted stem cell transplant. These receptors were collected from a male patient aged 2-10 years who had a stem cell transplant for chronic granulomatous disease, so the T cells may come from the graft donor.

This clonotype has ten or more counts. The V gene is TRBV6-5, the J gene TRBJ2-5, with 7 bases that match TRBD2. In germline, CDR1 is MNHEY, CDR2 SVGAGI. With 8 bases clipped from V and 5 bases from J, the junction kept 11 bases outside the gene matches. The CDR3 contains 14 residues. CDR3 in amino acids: CASRPGLHLETQYF. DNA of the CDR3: TGTGCCAGCCGGCCGGGACTACACCTGGAGACCCAGTACTTC.

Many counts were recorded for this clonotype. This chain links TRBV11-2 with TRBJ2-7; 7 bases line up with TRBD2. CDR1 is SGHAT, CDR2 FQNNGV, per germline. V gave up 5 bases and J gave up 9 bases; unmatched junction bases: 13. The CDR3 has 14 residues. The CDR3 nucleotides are TGTGCCAGCAGCCCCATCCGGGAGCGGGAAGGGCAGTACTTC. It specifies CASSPIREREGQYF.

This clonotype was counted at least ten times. Written as DNA, the CDR3 is TGTGCCATCAGTGAGTCGAGCGGTACCTACGAGCAGTACTTC. Residues: CAISESSGTYEQYF. The chain couples TRBV10-3 to TRBJ2-7, with D possibly TRBD2 on 5 matching bases. Trimming took off 0 bases at V and 2 bases at J, with 8 bases between the two ends. The CDR3 sequence is 14 residues long. Germline V gene data show CDR1 as ENHRY and CDR2 as SYGVKD.

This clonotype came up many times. The CDR3 here is CAWKDSSYEQYF. CDR3 nucleotides: TGTGCCTGGAAAGACAGCTCCTACGAGCAGTACTTC. V and J are TRBV30 and TRBJ2-7; perhaps TRBD1 as D (5 bases). The germline CDR1 and CDR2 sequences are GTSNPN and SVGIG (reference sequence). The length of the CDR3 is 12 residues. V lost 4 bases and J 0 bases, leaving 7 bases between the germline ends.

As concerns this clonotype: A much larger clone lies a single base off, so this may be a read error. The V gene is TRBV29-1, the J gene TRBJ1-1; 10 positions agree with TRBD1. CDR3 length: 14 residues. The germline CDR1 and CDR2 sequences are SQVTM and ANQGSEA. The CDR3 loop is CSVVSGTGATAAFF. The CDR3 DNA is TGCAGCGTAGTGTCCGGGACAGGGGCTACTGCAGCTTTCTTT.

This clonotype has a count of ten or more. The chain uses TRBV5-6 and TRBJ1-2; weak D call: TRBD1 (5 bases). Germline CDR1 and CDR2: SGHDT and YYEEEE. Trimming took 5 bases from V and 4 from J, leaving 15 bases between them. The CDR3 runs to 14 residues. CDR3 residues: CASRGEGGPYGYTF. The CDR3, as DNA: TGTGCCAGCAGGGGGGAGGGAGGCCCCTATGGCTACACCTTC.

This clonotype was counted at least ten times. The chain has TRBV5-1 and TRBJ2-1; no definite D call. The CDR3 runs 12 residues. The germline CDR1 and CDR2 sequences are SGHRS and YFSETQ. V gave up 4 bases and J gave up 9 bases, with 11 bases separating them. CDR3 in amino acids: CASSTSRSEQFF. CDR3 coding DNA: TGCGCCAGCAGCACCTCTCGTAGTGAGCAGTTCTTC.

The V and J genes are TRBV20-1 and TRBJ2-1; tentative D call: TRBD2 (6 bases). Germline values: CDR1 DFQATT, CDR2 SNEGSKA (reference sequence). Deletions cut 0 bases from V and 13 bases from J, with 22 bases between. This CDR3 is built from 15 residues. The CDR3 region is CSARDQTGAALDQFF. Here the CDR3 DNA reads TGCAGTGCTAGAGATCAGACGGGAGCGGCTTTAGACCAGTTCTTC.

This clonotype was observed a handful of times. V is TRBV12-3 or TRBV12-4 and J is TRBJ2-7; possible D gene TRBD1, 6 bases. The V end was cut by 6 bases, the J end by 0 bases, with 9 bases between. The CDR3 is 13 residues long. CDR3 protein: CASRVDSSYEQYF. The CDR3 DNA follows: TGTGCCAGCAGAGTGGACAGCTCCTACGAGCAGTACTTC.

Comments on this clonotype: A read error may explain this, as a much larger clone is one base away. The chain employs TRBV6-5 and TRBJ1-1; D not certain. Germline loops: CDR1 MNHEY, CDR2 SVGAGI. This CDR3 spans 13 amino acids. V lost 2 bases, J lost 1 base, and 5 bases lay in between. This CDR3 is CASSYKKNTEAFF. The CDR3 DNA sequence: TGTGCCAGCAGTTACAAGAAGAACACTGAAGCTTTCTTT.

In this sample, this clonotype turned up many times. The CDR3 loop is CASSFASGRPYF. The CDR3, as DNA: TGTGCCAGCAGCTTTGCTAGCGGGAGGCCCTACTTC. The rearrangement uses TRBV3-1 and TRBJ2-7, with 11 bases aligning to TRBD2. The CDR3 runs 12 residues. Trimming removed 5 bases from V and 13 bases from J; junction bases left unmatched: 7. The V gene's germline CDR1 is LGHDT and CDR2 YNNKEL (reference sequence).

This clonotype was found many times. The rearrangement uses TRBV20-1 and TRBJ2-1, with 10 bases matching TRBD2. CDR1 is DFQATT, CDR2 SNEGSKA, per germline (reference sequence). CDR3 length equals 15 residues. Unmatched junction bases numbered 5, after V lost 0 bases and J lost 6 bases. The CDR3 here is CSARDRTSGGNEQFF. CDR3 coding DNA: TGCAGTGCTAGAGATAGGACTAGCGGTGGCAATGAGCAGTTCTTC.

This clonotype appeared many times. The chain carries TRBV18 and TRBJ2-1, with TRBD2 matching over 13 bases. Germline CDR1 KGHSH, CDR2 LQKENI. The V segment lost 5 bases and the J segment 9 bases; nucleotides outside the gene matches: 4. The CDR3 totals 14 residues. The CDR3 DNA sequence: TGTGCCAGCTCAGGACTAGCGGGAGTACGTGAGCAGTTCTTC. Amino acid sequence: CASSGLAGVREQFF. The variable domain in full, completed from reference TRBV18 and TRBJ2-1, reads NAGVMQNPRHLVRRRGQEARLRCSPMKGHSHVYWYRQLPEEGLKFMVYLQKENIIDESGMPKERFSAEFPKEGPSILRIQQVVRGDSAAYFCASSGLAGVREQFFGPGTRLTVL.

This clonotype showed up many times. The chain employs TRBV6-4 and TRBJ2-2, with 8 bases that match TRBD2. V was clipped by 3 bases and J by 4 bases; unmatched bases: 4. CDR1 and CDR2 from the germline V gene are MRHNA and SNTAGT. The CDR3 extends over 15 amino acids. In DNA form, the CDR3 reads TGTGCCAGCAGTGAAGCGGGAGATAGCACCGGGGAGCTGTTTTTT. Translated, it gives CASSEAGDSTGELFF.